A selection of T cell receptor beta chains follows, all from one sample in a study of response to subunit inactivated influenza vaccine. TCRdb called the RT-PCR reads again in MiXCR, with one record for every CDR3 protein. The data show roughly 290,000 distinct CDR3 sequences, about a fifth seen once. The sample consisted of PBMCs from blood, taken 21 months after vaccination. These receptors all stem from a man between 50 and 70 years old who received an inactivated influenza vaccine. CDR3s include the opening cysteine and the closing phenylalanine or tryptophan. Fields, in order: V gene, clone size, D gene, J gene, CDR3 protein, CDR3 DNA. A D gene is named only where the DNA matches it firmly. Rows may omit the clone size; those that give it use once, few, many or a size class.

v_call: TRBV15; clone_size: -; d_call: -; j_call: TRBJ2-1; cdr3_aa: CATSRERTRSINEQFF; cdr3_nt: TGTGCCACCAGCAGAGAACGGACGCGGAGCATCAATGAGCAGTTCTTC
v_call: TRBV4-2; clone_size: -; d_call: -; j_call: TRBJ2-7; cdr3_aa: CASSPRGVDFEQYF; cdr3_nt: TGTGCCAGCAGCCCAAGAGGAGTGGATTTTGAGCAGTACTTC
v_call: TRBV12-3/TRBV12-4; clone_size: many; d_call: -; j_call: TRBJ1-6; cdr3_aa: CATSNSYNSPLHF; cdr3_nt: TGTGCCACCTCTAACTCCTATAATTCACCCCTCCACTTT
v_call: TRBV18; clone_size: few; d_call: TRBD1; j_call: TRBJ2-5; cdr3_aa: CASSRETHRGQETQYF; cdr3_nt: TGTGCCAGCTCACGCGAGACACACAGGGGTCAAGAGACCCAGTACTTC
v_call: TRBV11-2; clone_size: -; d_call: -; j_call: TRBJ1-5; cdr3_aa: CASSSQSNQPQHF; cdr3_nt: TGTGCCAGCAGCTCTCAGAGCAATCAGCCCCAGCATTTT
v_call: TRBV10-3; clone_size: -; d_call: -; j_call: TRBJ1-1; cdr3_aa: CAISSEGGKTEAFF; cdr3_nt: TGTGCCATTTCGTCTGAGGGGGGAAAGACTGAAGCTTTCTTT
v_call: TRBV12-3/TRBV12-4; clone_size: many; d_call: -; j_call: TRBJ2-7; cdr3_aa: CASRPTVSYEQYF; cdr3_nt: TGTGCCAGCAGACCGACAGTCTCCTACGAGCAGTACTTC
v_call: TRBV4-3; clone_size: -; d_call: -; j_call: TRBJ2-7; cdr3_aa: CASSPLLGAGYEQYF; cdr3_nt: TGCGCCAGCAGCCCCCTGCTGGGGGCCGGATACGAGCAGTACTTC
v_call: TRBV3-1; clone_size: -; d_call: TRBD2; j_call: TRBJ2-1; cdr3_aa: CASSQGVRRGGNEQFF; cdr3_nt: TGTGCCAGCAGCCAAGGTGTCAGGCGGGGGGGTAATGAGCAGTTCTTC
v_call: TRBV12-3/TRBV12-4; clone_size: many; d_call: -; j_call: TRBJ2-1; cdr3_aa: CASSLVGPPNEQFF; cdr3_nt: TGTGCCAGCAGTTTAGTAGGTCCCCCCAATGAGCAGTTCTTC
v_call: TRBV9; clone_size: many; d_call: -; j_call: TRBJ1-1; cdr3_aa: CASSGGGLNTEAFF; cdr3_nt: TGTGCCAGCAGCGGAGGAGGACTGAACACTGAAGCTTTCTTT
v_call: TRBV11-2; clone_size: -; d_call: -; j_call: TRBJ2-7; cdr3_aa: CASSSFRSYEQYF; cdr3_nt: TGTGCCAGCAGCTCCTTTCGGAGCTACGAGCAGTACTTC
v_call: TRBV5-1; clone_size: few; d_call: TRBD1; j_call: TRBJ1-4; cdr3_aa: CASKTGEDEKLFF; cdr3_nt: TGCGCCAGTAAGACAGGGGAGGATGAAAAACTGTTTTTT
v_call: TRBV27; clone_size: many; d_call: TRBD1; j_call: TRBJ1-6; cdr3_aa: CASSLDRVSPLHF; cdr3_nt: TGTGCCAGCAGTCTGGACAGGGTTAGTCCCCTCCACTTT
v_call: TRBV6-1; clone_size: many; d_call: TRBD1; j_call: TRBJ1-2; cdr3_aa: CASRGILGQGDYGYTF; cdr3_nt: TGTGCCAGCAGAGGGATCCTTGGACAGGGGGACTATGGCTACACCTTC
v_call: TRBV16; clone_size: few; d_call: -; j_call: TRBJ1-4; cdr3_aa: CASSQGVGEKLFF; cdr3_nt: TGTGCCAGCAGCCAGGGGGTCGGTGAAAAACTGTTTTTT
v_call: TRBV12-3/TRBV12-4; clone_size: -; d_call: TRBD2; j_call: TRBJ2-3; cdr3_aa: CASTLAGVTDTQYF; cdr3_nt: TGTGCCAGCACCCTAGCGGGGGTCACAGATACGCAGTATTTT
v_call: TRBV5-6; clone_size: few; d_call: TRBD1; j_call: TRBJ1-1; cdr3_aa: CASSLAGQGLNTEAFF; cdr3_nt: TGTGCCAGCAGCTTGGCCGGACAGGGACTGAACACTGAAGCTTTCTTT
v_call: TRBV5-6; clone_size: -; d_call: -; j_call: TRBJ2-5; cdr3_aa: CASRAASETQYF; cdr3_nt: TGTGCCAGCAGGGCCGCCTCAGAGACCCAGTACTTC